This paragraph reports one T cell receptor beta chain. Its target is unknown. This same CDR3 is encoded by further DNA sequences in the sample. Assay used: immunoSEQ multiplex PCR; TCRdb lists only in-frame clones, some missing. The table has fewer than 30,000 clones, approximately 71% seen once. Rectal tissue came from one to two pinch biopsies taken at colonoscopy. This sample stems from a study of pediatric ulcerative colitis. Regarding the study as a whole: Compared with controls, ulcerative colitis showed greater blood-rectum clone sharing. Repertoires came from total lymphocyte DNA, not specific subsets.

Deletions cut 1 base from V and 2 bases from J, with 8 bases between. The CDR3 loop spans 14 amino acids. Germline V lookup: CDR1 SEHNR, CDR2 FQNEAQ (reference sequence). Sequencing was performed on gut tissue. This receptor was obtained from a boy between 5 and 17 years old with severe ulcerative colitis. The chain couples TRBV7-9 to TRBJ1-2; D gene uncertain. This CDR3 is CASSLVSSNYGYTF. The CDR3 DNA reads TGTGCCAGCAGCTTAGTTTCCTCCAACTATGGCTACACCTTC.